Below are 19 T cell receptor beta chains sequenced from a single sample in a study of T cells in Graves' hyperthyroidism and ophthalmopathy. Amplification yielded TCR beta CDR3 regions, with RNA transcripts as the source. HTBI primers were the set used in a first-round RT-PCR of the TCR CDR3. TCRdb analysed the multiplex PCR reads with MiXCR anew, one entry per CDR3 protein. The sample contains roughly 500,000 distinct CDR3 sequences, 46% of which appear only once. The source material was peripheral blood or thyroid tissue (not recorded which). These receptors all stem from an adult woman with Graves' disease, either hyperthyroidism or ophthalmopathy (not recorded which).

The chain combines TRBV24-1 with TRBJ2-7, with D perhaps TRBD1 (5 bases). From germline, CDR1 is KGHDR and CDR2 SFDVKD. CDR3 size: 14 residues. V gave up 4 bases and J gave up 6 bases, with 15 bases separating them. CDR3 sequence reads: CATSDQGLSGEQYF. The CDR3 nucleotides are TGTGCCACCAGTGACCAGGGTCTTAGTGGCGAGCAGTACTTC.

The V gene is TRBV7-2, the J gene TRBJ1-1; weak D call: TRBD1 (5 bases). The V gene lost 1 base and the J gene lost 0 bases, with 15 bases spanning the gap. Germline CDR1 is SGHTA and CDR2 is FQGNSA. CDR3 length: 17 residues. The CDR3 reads CASSLGSRRQLNTEAFF. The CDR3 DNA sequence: TGTGCCAGCAGCTTAGGATCGAGACGACAGCTGAACACTGAAGCTTTCTTT. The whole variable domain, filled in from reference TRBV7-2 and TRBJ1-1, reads GAGVSQSPSNKVTEKGKDVELRCDPISGHTALYWYRQSLGQGLEFLIYFQGNSAPDKSGLPSDRFSAERTGGSVSTLTIQRTQQEDSAVYLCASSLGSRRQLNTEAFFGQGTRLTVV.

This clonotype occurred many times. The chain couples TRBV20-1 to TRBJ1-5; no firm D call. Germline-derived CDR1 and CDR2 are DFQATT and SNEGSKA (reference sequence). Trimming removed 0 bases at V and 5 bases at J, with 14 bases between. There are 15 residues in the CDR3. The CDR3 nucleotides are TGCAGTGCTAGAGATCCCAATCTCGGGGATCAGCCCCAGCATTTT. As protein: CSARDPNLGDQPQHF.

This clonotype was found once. The CDR3 loop reads CATSRDSTGRYEQYF. The CDR3 coding sequence is TGTGCCACCAGCAGAGACTCGACAGGGAGATACGAGCAGTACTTC. The rearrangement joins TRBV15 to TRBJ2-7, with 7 bases that match TRBD1. After removal of 0 bases from V and 4 bases from J, the junction contained 6 bases not matched to a gene. Germline V gives CDR1 LNHNV, CDR2 YYDKDF (reference sequence). The CDR3 loop spans 15 amino acids.

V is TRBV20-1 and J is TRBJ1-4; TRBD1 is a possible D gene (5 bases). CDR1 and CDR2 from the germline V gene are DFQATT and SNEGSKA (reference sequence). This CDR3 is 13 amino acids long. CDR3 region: CSVEWGSNEKLFF. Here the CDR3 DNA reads TGCAGCGTTGAATGGGGGTCTAATGAAAAACTGTTTTTT.

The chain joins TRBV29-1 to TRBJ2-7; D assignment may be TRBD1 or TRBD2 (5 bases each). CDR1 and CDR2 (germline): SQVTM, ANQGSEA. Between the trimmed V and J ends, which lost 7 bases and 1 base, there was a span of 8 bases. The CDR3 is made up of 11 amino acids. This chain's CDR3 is CSGGYSYEQYF. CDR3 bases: TGCAGCGGGGGGTATTCCTACGAGCAGTACTTC.

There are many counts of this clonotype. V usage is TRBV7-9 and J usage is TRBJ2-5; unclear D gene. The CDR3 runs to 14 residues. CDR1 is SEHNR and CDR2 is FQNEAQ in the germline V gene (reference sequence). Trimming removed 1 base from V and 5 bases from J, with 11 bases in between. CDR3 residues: CASSLGRSTETQYF. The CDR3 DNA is TGTGCCAGCAGCTTAGGGCGGAGCACGGAGACCCAGTACTTC.

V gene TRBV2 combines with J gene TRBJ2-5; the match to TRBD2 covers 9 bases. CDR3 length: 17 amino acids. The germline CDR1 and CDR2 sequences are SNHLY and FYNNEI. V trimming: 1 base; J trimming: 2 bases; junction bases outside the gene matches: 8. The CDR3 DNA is TGTGCCAGCAGTGAAGTAGGCCTAGCGGGACTTCAAGAGACCCAGTACTTC. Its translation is CASSEVGLAGLQETQYF. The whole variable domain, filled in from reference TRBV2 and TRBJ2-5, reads EPEVTQTPSHQVTQMGQEVILRCVPISNHLYFYWYRQILGQKVEFLVSFYNNEISEKSEIFDDQFSVERPDGSNFTLKIRSTKLEDSAMYFCASSEVGLAGLQETQYFGPGTRLLVL.

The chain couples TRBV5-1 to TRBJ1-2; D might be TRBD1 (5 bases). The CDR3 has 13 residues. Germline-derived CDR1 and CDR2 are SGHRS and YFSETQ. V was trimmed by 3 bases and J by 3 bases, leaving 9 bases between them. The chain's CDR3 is CASSSTEDYGYTF. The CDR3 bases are TGCGCCAGCAGCTCGACAGAAGACTATGGCTACACCTTC.

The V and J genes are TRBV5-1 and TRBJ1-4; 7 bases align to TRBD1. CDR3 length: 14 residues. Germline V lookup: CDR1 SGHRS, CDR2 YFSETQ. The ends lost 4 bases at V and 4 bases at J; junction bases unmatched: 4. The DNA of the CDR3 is TGCGCCAGCAGCGAAGACAGGGATAATGAAAAACTGTTTTTT. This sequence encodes CASSEDRDNEKLFF.

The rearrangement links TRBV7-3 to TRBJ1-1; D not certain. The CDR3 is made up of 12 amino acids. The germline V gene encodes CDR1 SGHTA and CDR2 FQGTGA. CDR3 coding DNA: TGTGCTATCGCAGGCGCAGTCACTGAAGCTTTCTTT. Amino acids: CAIAGAVTEAFF.

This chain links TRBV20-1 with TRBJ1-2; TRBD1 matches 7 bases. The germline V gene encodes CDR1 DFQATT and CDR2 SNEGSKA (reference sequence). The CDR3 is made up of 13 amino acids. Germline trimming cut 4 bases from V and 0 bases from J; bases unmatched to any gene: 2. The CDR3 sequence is CSAMDRTNYGYTF. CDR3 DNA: TGCAGTGCTATGGACAGGACTAACTATGGCTACACCTTC.

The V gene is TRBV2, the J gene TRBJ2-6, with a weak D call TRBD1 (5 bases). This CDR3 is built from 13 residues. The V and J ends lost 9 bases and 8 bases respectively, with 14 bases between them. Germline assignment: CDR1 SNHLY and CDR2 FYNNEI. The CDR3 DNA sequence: TGTGCCAGTAGAGGAGCAGGGACCAACGTCCTGACTTTC. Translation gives CASRGAGTNVLTF.

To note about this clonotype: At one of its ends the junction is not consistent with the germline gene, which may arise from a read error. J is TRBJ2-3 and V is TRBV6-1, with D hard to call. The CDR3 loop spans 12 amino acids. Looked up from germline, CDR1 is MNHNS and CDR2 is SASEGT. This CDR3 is CASREVTDTQYF. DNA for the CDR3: TGTGCCAGCAGAGAAGTCACGGATACGCAGTATTTT.

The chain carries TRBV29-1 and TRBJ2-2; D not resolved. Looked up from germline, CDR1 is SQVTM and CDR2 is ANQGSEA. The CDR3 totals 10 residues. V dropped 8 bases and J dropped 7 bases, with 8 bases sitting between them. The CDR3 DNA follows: TGCAGCTTATCGGTCGGGGAGCTGTTTTTT. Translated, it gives CSLSVGELFF.

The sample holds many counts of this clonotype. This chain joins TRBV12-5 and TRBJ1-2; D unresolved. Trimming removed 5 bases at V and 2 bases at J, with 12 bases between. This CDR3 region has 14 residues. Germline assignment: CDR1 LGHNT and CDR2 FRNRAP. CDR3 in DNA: TGTGCTAGTGGTCCCACCACAGAGAACTATGGCTACACCTTC. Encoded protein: CASGPTTENYGYTF.

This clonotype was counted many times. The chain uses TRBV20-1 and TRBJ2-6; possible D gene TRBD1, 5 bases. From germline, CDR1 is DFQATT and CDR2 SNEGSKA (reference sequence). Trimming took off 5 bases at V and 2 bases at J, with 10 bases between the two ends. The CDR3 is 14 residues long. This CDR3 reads CSAGWGAGANVLTF. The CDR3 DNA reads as TGCAGTGCTGGGTGGGGCGCTGGGGCCAACGTCCTGACTTTC.

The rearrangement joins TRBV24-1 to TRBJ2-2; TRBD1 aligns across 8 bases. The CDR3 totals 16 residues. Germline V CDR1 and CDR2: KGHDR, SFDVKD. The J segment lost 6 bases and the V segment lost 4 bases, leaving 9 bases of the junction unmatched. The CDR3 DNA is TGTGCCACCAGTGACCAAGACAGGGGATATGCCGGGGAGCTGTTTTTT. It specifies CATSDQDRGYAGELFF.

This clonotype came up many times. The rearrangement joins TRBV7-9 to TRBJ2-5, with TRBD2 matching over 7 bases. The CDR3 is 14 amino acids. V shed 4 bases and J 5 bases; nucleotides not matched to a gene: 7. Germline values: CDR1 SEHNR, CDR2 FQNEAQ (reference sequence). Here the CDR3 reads CASSSQAGSETQYF. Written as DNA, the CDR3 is TGTGCCAGCAGCTCCCAAGCGGGGAGTGAGACCCAGTACTTC. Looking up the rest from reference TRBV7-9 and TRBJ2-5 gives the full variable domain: DTGVSQNPRHKITKRGQNVTFRCDPISEHNRLYWYRQTLGQGPEFLTYFQNEAQLEKSRLLSDRFSAERPKGSFSTLEIQRTEQGDSAMYLCASSSQAGSETQYFGPGTRLLVL.